This TCR beta chain derives from a study of shared clonotypes between healthy human individuals. Study-wide points: Compared with memory subsets, naive subsets generally had larger estimated richness.

As to this clone: What it binds is unknown.

In the naive CD8 group, cells lacked CD45RO and were positively selected for CCR7, so terminally differentiated effector memory CD45RA+ cells were left out. Germline V gene lookup returns CDR1 MNHEY and CDR2 SMNVEV (reference sequence). CDR3 size: 14 residues. Germline trimming cut 6 bases from V and 9 bases from J; bases unmatched to any gene: 11. A deep-level run was used for the assay. It was 200 to 250 ng DNA, around 32,000 T cell genomes, that sorted-subset replicate PCRs used. The data were produced by immunoSEQ multiplex PCR, yet TCRdb's version contains in-frame clones alone and is incomplete. The sample contains about 820,000 clones, approximately 92% of which appear only once.

This sequence originates from a man aged 25-45 years in good health. Sequenced material: naive CD8+ T cells sorted from blood. The gene calls are TRBV27 and TRBJ2-5; 9 nucleotides agree with TRBD2. The CDR3 here is CASSPTSGLGSQYF. In nucleotides, the CDR3 is TGTGCCAGCAGCCCGACTAGCGGTCTTGGTTCCCAGTACTTC.